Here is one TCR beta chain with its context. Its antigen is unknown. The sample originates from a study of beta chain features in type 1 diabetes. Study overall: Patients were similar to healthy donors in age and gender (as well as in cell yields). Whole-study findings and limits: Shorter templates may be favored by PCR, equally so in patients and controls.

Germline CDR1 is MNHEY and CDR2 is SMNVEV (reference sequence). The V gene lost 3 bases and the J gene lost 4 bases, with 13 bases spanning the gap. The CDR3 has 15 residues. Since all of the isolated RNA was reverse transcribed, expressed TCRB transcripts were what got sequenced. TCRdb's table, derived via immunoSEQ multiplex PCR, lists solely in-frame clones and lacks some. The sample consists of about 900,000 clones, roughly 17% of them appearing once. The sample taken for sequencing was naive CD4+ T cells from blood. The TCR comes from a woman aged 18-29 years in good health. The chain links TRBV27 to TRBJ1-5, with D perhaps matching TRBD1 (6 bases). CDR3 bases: TGTGCCAGCAGTTTGAGATTACAGGGAAATCAGCCCCAGCATTTT. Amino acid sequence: CASSLRLQGNQPQHF.